Listed here are 26 T cell receptor beta chains from one sample, sequenced in a study of CD8 T cells in Susac syndrome. An amount of RNA that ranged from roughly 0.45 to 1 ug was reverse transcribed with random hexamers. TCRdb reprocessed the immunoSEQ multiplex PCR reads via MiXCR and lists one record per CDR3 protein. The table shows some 200,000 distinct CDR3 sequences, with 90% to 95% occurring only once. The sequenced sample consisted of CD4+ T cells from PBMCs. The receptors were sampled from a human donor with multiple sclerosis.

This chain links TRBV27 with TRBJ1-2, with TRBD1 as a possible D gene (5 bases). The CDR3 covers 13 residues. Germline CDR1 and CDR2: MNHEY and SMNVEV (reference sequence). V gave up 3 bases and J gave up 8 bases, with 13 bases separating them. DNA of the CDR3: TGTGCCAGCAGTTTGCTGGGGACGCCAGGCTACACCTTC. Translated, it gives CASSLLGTPGYTF.

The chain uses TRBV20-1 and TRBJ1-6; D unresolved. The CDR3 is 14 residues long. Trimming cost V 5 bases and J 5 bases, with 13 bases left between them. Germline V gene lookup returns CDR1 DFQATT and CDR2 SNEGSKA (reference sequence). The CDR3 DNA reads TGCAGTGCTGTCGTCCGGCAGAATAATTCACCCCTCCACTTT. Encoded protein: CSAVVRQNNSPLHF.

The chain has TRBV7-3 and TRBJ2-5; D call uncertain. This CDR3 has 13 amino acids. Trimming pared 5 bases from V and 5 bases from J, leaving 12 bases between. In germline, CDR1 is SGHTA, CDR2 FQGTGA. In DNA form, the CDR3 reads TGTGCCAGCAGCCCTCGACCGGCGGAGACCCAGTACTTC. Translation gives CASSPRPAETQYF.

In this sample, this clonotype turned up a few times. The chain uses TRBV12-3 or TRBV12-4 and TRBJ1-2, with D possibly being TRBD1 (5 bases). The CDR3 totals 13 residues. V lost 5 bases to trimming and J lost 2 bases, with 9 bases between them. Here the CDR3 reads CASSPQGNYGYTF. The CDR3 DNA is TGTGCCAGCAGTCCTCAGGGAAACTATGGCTACACCTTC.

The chain links TRBV20-1 to TRBJ2-7, with D uncertain. V was cut by 0 bases and J by 2 bases, with 11 bases left in between. CDR1 is DFQATT and CDR2 is SNEGSKA in the germline V gene (reference sequence). CDR3 size: 14 residues. This chain's CDR3 is CSARDPDHPYEQYF. The CDR3 DNA follows: TGCAGTGCTAGAGACCCGGACCATCCCTACGAGCAGTACTTC.

The V gene is TRBV3-1, the J gene TRBJ2-3; 11 positions agree with TRBD1. The V and J ends lost 2 bases and 3 bases, in that order; junction bases with no gene match: 7. Germline CDR1 reads LGHDT; CDR2 reads YNNKEL (reference sequence). The CDR3 consists of 17 residues. The chain's CDR3 is CASSQWGQGDLTDTQYF. DNA for the CDR3: TGTGCCAGCAGCCAATGGGGACAGGGGGATTTAACAGATACGCAGTATTTT.

This CDR3 is CAWSVLGRLNSPLHF. The CDR3 bases are TGTGCCTGGAGTGTTCTGGGCAGATTGAATTCACCCCTCCACTTT. The V and J genes are TRBV30 and TRBJ1-6, with D hard to call. The germline V gene encodes CDR1 GTSNPN and CDR2 SVGIG (reference sequence). The CDR3 spans 15 residues. V gave up 0 bases and J gave up 7 bases, with 13 bases separating them.

In this sample, this clonotype turned up once. This chain links TRBV24-1 with TRBJ2-1; weak D call: TRBD2 (5 bases). Between the trimmed V and J ends, which lost 0 bases and 0 bases, there was a span of 5 bases. The CDR3 is made up of 15 amino acids. CDR1 and CDR2 from the germline V gene are KGHDR and SFDVKD. The CDR3 region has the DNA TGTGCCACCAGTGATTTGGGAGGCTCCTACAATGAGCAGTTCTTC. Its protein product is CATSDLGGSYNEQFF.

The chain carries TRBV27 and TRBJ2-1; tentatively, D is TRBD1 (5 bases). V was pared by 2 bases and J by 11 bases, with 7 bases between. Germline CDR1 and CDR2: MNHEY and SMNVEV (reference sequence). The CDR3 is made up of 11 amino acids. The CDR3 spells CASSLRGKQFF. For the CDR3, the DNA is TGTGCCAGCAGTTTAAGGGGTAAGCAGTTCTTC.

The V gene is TRBV25-1, the J gene TRBJ2-7; TRBD1 aligns across 7 bases. The V gene end was trimmed by 9 bases and the J gene end by 3 bases; junction bases not matched to a gene: 2. This CDR3 contains 11 residues. Germline V CDR1 and CDR2: MGHDK, SYGVNS. The CDR3 reads CASTGVYEQYF. In DNA, the CDR3 is TGTGCCAGTACAGGGGTCTACGAGCAGTACTTC.

The sample holds a few counts of this clonotype. The V and J genes are TRBV30 and TRBJ2-5, with 8 bases identical to TRBD2. Germline loops: CDR1 GTSNPN, CDR2 SVGIG (reference sequence). CDR3 length equals 12 residues. V dropped 5 bases and J dropped 4; count of bases not matched to a gene: 3. The CDR3 nucleotides are TGTGCCTGGGCGGGGGGCGGAGAGACCCAGTACTTC. It specifies CAWAGGGETQYF.

This clonotype was seen once. This chain joins TRBV9 and TRBJ2-5; D ambiguous. V was clipped by 3 bases and J by 9 bases, with 15 bases between them. The CDR3 length is 13 residues. Per germline, CDR1 SGDLS and CDR2 YYNGEE. As DNA, the CDR3 is TGTGCCAGCAGCGCCGACAACGGACGGGCCCAGTACTTC. Translation gives CASSADNGRAQYF.

The rearrangement joins TRBV20-1 to TRBJ2-5; 8 bases line up with TRBD2. Germline V gene sequence: CDR1 DFQATT, CDR2 SNEGSKA (reference sequence). The V segment lost 6 bases and the J segment 2 bases; nucleotides outside the gene matches: 5. The CDR3 spans 13 residues. In DNA, the CDR3 is TGCAGTGCCAAGACTAGCGCACAAGAGACCCAGTACTTC. It encodes CSAKTSAQETQYF.

This rearrangement joins TRBV2 to TRBJ1-2; D unresolved. Germline CDR1 is SNHLY and CDR2 is FYNNEI. The length of the CDR3 is 13 residues. V gave up 10 bases and J gave up 7 bases, with 19 bases separating them. In DNA, the CDR3 is TGTGCCACTGAACCCGGGCCCTCTTCTGGCTACACCTTC. This gives the protein CATEPGPSSGYTF.

The rearrangement links TRBV9 to TRBJ2-5, with a tentative D call TRBD2 (5 bases). V was cut by 2 bases and J by 0 bases, with 17 bases left in between. This CDR3 is built from 17 residues. Germline lookup yields CDR1 SGDLS and CDR2 YYNGEE. For the CDR3, the DNA is TGTGCCAGCAGCGTTAGACGCCGGACTTCGTACCAAGAGACCCAGTACTTC. Residues: CASSVRRRTSYQETQYF. Variable domain in full (rest from reference TRBV9 and TRBJ2-5): DSGVTQTPKHLITATGQRVTLRCSPRSGDLSVYWYQQSLDQGLQFLIQYYNGEERAKGNILERFSAQQFPDLHSELNLSSLELGDSALYFCASSVRRRTSYQETQYFGPGTRLLVL.

This chain uses TRBV19 with TRBJ1-1; 9 bases agree with TRBD1. The CDR3 loop spans 15 amino acids. Losses at the gene ends were 10 bases for V and 0 bases for J; bases not matched to a gene: 9. Germline loops: CDR1 LNHDA, CDR2 SQIVND (reference sequence). CDR3 nucleotide sequence: TGTGCCACTTCACGGACAGGGGCGATGAACACTGAAGCTTTCTTT. This gives the protein CATSRTGAMNTEAFF.

V is TRBV4-2 and J is TRBJ2-3, with 7 bases fitting TRBD2. CDR1 is LGHNA and CDR2 is YNFKEQ in the germline V gene. This CDR3 contains 16 residues. Losses at the gene ends were 5 bases for V and 0 bases for J; bases not matched to a gene: 8. As DNA, the CDR3 is TGTGCCAGCAGCGGAGGGAGGGGATCGAGCACAGATACGCAGTATTTT. Amino acids: CASSGGRGSSTDTQYF.

The V call is TRBV29-1, the J call TRBJ1-1; TRBD1 aligns across 9 bases. V shed 4 bases, J shed 5 bases, and the junction held 11 bases outside the gene matches. Germline V gene data show CDR1 as SQVTM and CDR2 as ANQGSEA. This CDR3 has 15 amino acids. The CDR3 DNA is TGCAGCGTTGCCGGGACAGGGTGGGGTTTGACTGAAGCTTTCTTT. This codes for CSVAGTGWGLTEAFF.

This clonotype occurred once. V and J are TRBV24-1 and TRBJ2-5; D is unresolved. Germline CDR1 is KGHDR and CDR2 is SFDVKD. There are 12 residues in the CDR3. V was clipped by 9 bases and J by 4 bases, with 11 bases between them. The CDR3 DNA follows: TGTGCCACCCGCGGACCCGGAGAGACCCAGTACTTC. Translation gives CATRGPGETQYF.

The rearrangement uses TRBV28 and TRBJ1-5; the D is unclear. V lost 2 bases to trimming and J lost 7 bases, with 6 bases between them. Germline V gives CDR1 MDHEN, CDR2 SYDVKM. The CDR3 is made up of 12 amino acids. CDR3 sequence reads: CASSLTRQPQHF. In DNA, the CDR3 is TGTGCCAGCAGTTTAACCAGACAGCCCCAGCATTTT.

This clonotype appeared once. This chain uses TRBV20-1 with TRBJ2-3; D is undetermined. CDR1 is DFQATT, CDR2 SNEGSKA, per germline (reference sequence). CDR3 length: 14 amino acids. Trimming removed 1 base from V and 1 base from J, with 9 bases in between. This CDR3 reads CSARVPSRTDTQYF. The CDR3 nucleotides are TGCAGTGCTAGAGTCCCCAGCCGCACAGATACGCAGTATTTT.

The chain carries TRBV3-1 and TRBJ2-7; D could derive from TRBD1 or TRBD2 (5 bases each). Trimming left V 1 base short and J 6 bases short, with 19 bases between. Germline values: CDR1 LGHDT, CDR2 YNNKEL (reference sequence). The length of the CDR3 is 16 residues. The CDR3 DNA follows: TGTGCCAGCAGCCAAGTCCCGATTGGCTGGGGGAGCGAGCAGTACTTC. Its translation is CASSQVPIGWGSEQYF.

The V and J genes are TRBV18 and TRBJ1-2; 7 positions match TRBD1. This CDR3 contains 14 residues. Germline trimming cut 4 bases from V and 7 bases from J; bases unmatched to any gene: 9. CDR1 is KGHSH and CDR2 is LQKENI in the germline V gene. CDR3 DNA sequence: TGTGCCAGCTCACTAAACGACAGGGCAGGTGGCTACACCTTC. Protein product: CASSLNDRAGGYTF.

The chain links TRBV7-9 to TRBJ2-5; 9 bases agree with TRBD1. CDR1 is SEHNR and CDR2 is FQNEAQ in the germline V gene (reference sequence). Germline trimming cut 1 base from V and 2 bases from J; bases unmatched to any gene: 2. CDR3 length: 15 amino acids. The CDR3 nucleotides are TGTGCCAGCAGCTTAGGTGGGACAGGGCAAGAGACCCAGTACTTC. Its translation is CASSLGGTGQETQYF.

The V and J genes are TRBV20-1 and TRBJ2-7; the match to TRBD2 covers 12 bases. After removal of 6 bases from V and 3 bases from J, the junction contained 9 bases not matched to a gene. The CDR3 totals 15 residues. Germline V gene lookup returns CDR1 DFQATT and CDR2 SNEGSKA (reference sequence). The CDR3 reads CSAAMPSGRVYEQYF. CDR3 DNA sequence: TGCAGTGCCGCCATGCCTAGCGGGAGGGTCTACGAGCAGTACTTC.

This chain connects TRBV20-1 to TRBJ1-1; D unclear. CDR3 length equals 12 residues. Trimming left V 4 bases short and J 3 bases short, with 9 bases between. Germline CDR1 DFQATT, CDR2 SNEGSKA (reference sequence). The CDR3 loop reads CSAKRWDTEAFF. In nucleotides, the CDR3 is TGCAGTGCTAAAAGGTGGGACACTGAAGCTTTCTTT.